Listed here are 10 T cell receptor beta chains from one sample, sequenced in a study of human T cells and chemical hapten exposure. TCRdb re-called the RACE reads with MiXCR, one entry per CDR3 protein. This table has 65,000 to 90,000 distinct CDR3 sequences, about 6.3% appearing once. Described time point: patch test 2, 6 weeks after DPC sensitization. Treatment: therapeutic diphenylcyclopropenone sensitization with weekly scalp DPC. The input for sequencing was whole blood, taken in connection with sensitization to the hapten diphenylcyclopropenone (DPC). These receptor sequences come from a woman in her twenties or thirties with alopecia areata. Some clones in this sample may be carry-over from other donors' samples.

This clonotype was counted ten times or more. This chain links TRBV5-1 with TRBJ1-1; 7 bases align to TRBD1. Trimming at V came to 0 bases and at J to 1 base, leaving 3 bases not matched to a gene. The CDR3 is 15 residues long. The V gene's germline CDR1 is SGHRS and CDR2 YFSETQ. CDR3 sequence (DNA): TGCGCCAGCAGCTTGGAAGGGGGCCGGAACACTGAAGCTTTCTTT. This gives the protein CASSLEGGRNTEAFF. The full variable domain, completed using reference TRBV5-1 and TRBJ1-1, is KAGVTQTPRYLIKTRGQQVTLSCSPISGHRSVSWYQQTPGQGLQFLFEYFSETQRNKGNFPGRFSGRQFSNSRSEMNVSTLELGDSALYLCASSLEGGRNTEAFFGQGTRLTVV.

The chain combines TRBV5-1 with TRBJ2-3; TRBD2 agrees at 13 bases. The CDR3 runs 17 residues. Germline-derived CDR1 and CDR2 are SGHRS and YFSETQ. Germline trimming cut 5 bases from V and 0 bases from J; bases unmatched to any gene: 6. CDR3 coding DNA: TGCGCCAGCAGAAGACTAGCGGGGGGCGCTAGCACAGATACGCAGTATTTT. This encodes CASRRLAGGASTDTQYF.

This clonotype was seen only a few times. The chain uses TRBV7-9 and TRBJ2-1; D may be TRBD1 (5 bases). The CDR3 has 13 residues. V was cut by 2 bases and J by 8 bases, with 10 bases left in between. Looked up from germline, CDR1 is SEHNR and CDR2 is FQNEAQ (reference sequence). CDR3 amino acids: CASSLWTTDEQFF. The CDR3 DNA follows: TGTGCCAGCAGCTTATGGACGACAGATGAGCAGTTCTTC.

This clonotype has a count of ten or more. The rearrangement uses TRBV5-1 and TRBJ1-1, with D unclear. V lost 3 bases to trimming and J lost 3 bases, with 18 bases between them. CDR3 length: 16 amino acids. Per the germline V gene, CDR1 is SGHRS and CDR2 is YFSETQ. The CDR3 sequence: CASSSGPRDYDTEAFF. The CDR3, as DNA: TGCGCCAGCAGCTCCGGGCCGAGAGACTACGACACTGAAGCTTTCTTT.

This clonotype was recorded many times. The chain combines TRBV29-1 with TRBJ1-2, with D hard to call. The germline gives CDR1 SQVTM, CDR2 ANQGSEA. The CDR3 is 14 residues long. The V and J ends lost 6 bases and 4 bases respectively, with 18 bases between them. Here the CDR3 DNA reads TGCAGCGTGGGCTCTTCGGGGTCTCGCTATGGCTACACCTTC. Protein product: CSVGSSGSRYGYTF.

This clonotype was detected many times. V usage is TRBV7-3 and J usage is TRBJ1-1; D perhaps matches TRBD1 (6 bases). The CDR3 runs 13 residues. Germline V gives CDR1 SGHTA, CDR2 FQGTGA. Trimming took off 5 bases at V and 1 base at J, with 8 bases between the two ends. In DNA, the CDR3 is TGTGCCAGCAGCCAGACAGGGAACACTGAAGCTTTCTTT. Its protein product is CASSQTGNTEAFF. The variable domain in full, with the rest retrieved from reference TRBV7-3 and TRBJ1-1, is GAGVSQTPSNKVTEKGKYVELRCDPISGHTALYWYRQSLGQGPEFLIYFQGTGAADDSGLPNDRFFAVRPEGSVSTLKIQRTERGDSAVYLCASSQTGNTEAFFGQGTRLTVV.

This clonotype was recorded a few times. The rearrangement joins TRBV20-1 to TRBJ1-1; TRBD1 agrees at 9 bases. CDR1 and CDR2 (germline): DFQATT, SNEGSKA (reference sequence). Unmatched junction bases numbered 8, after V lost 0 bases and J lost 6 bases. The CDR3 length is 15 residues. The CDR3 sequence is CSARDLGQGTSEAFF. In DNA, the CDR3 is TGCAGTGCTAGAGATCTGGGACAGGGTACGTCTGAAGCTTTCTTT.

This clonotype was counted between two and nine times. V usage is TRBV24-1 and J usage is TRBJ2-1, with D tentatively TRBD1 (6 bases). Trimming shortened V by 4 bases and J by 8 bases, and 17 bases separated the two germline ends. Looked up from germline, CDR1 is KGHDR and CDR2 is SFDVKD. This CDR3 comprises 15 residues. DNA for the CDR3: TGTGCCACCAGTGACCCCCGCAGGGGTGGCGATGAGCAGTTCTTC. Protein: CATSDPRRGGDEQFF.

This clonotype was counted many times. V is TRBV29-1 and J is TRBJ1-2; D perhaps matches TRBD1 (5 bases). V was trimmed by 2 bases and J by 9 bases, leaving 10 bases between them. This CDR3 is 11 amino acids long. Germline V lookup: CDR1 SQVTM, CDR2 ANQGSEA. DNA for the CDR3: TGCAGCGTTGAATTGCAGGGACGCTACACCTTC. Translation gives CSVELQGRYTF.

This clonotype came up a few times. The chain carries TRBV6-6 and TRBJ1-2; 7 positions match TRBD1. The V gene's germline CDR1 is MNHNY and CDR2 SVGAGI (reference sequence). CDR3 length: 13 amino acids. The V and J ends lost 2 bases and 8 bases, in that order; junction bases with no gene match: 5. The CDR3 region is CASSYGQGEGYTF. The CDR3 DNA is TGTGCCAGCAGTTACGGCCAGGGGGAAGGCTACACCTTC.